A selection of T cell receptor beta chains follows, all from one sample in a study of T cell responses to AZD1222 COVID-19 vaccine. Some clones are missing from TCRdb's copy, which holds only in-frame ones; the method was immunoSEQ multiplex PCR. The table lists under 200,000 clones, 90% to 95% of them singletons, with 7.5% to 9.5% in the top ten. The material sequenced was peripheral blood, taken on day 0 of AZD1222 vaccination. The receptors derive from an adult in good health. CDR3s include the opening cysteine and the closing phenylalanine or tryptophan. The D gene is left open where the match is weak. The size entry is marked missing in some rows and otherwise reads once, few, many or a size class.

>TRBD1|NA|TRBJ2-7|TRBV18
TGTGCCAGCTCACCGAAGACAGGGGGCTACGAGCAGTACTTC
CASSPKTGGYEQYF
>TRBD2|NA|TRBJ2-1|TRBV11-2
TGTGCCAGCAGCTTAGGGCCTGGGACTAGCGGAAAATACAATGAGCAGTTCTTC
CASSLGPGTSGKYNEQFF
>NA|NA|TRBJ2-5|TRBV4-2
TGTGCCAGCAGCCAAGCGGGGGGCCCACAAGAGACCCAGTACTTC
CASSQAGGPQETQYF
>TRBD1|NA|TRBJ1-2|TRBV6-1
TGTGCCAGCAGTGAAGGACAGGGGGCGCGAACCTATGGCTACACCTTC
CASSEGQGARTYGYTF
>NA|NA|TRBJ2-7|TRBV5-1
TGCGCCAGCAGCTTGTCTGTGGGCGCGTTTGAGCAGTACTTC
CASSLSVGAFEQYF
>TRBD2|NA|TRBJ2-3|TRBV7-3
TGTGCCAGCAGCCCCAAAGGACTAGCGGGAGGCACAGATACGCAGTATTTT
CASSPKGLAGGTDTQYF
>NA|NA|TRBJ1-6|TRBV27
TGTGCCAGCAGTTTATCCACGGGACGGGGGTCACCCCTCCACTTT
CASSLSTGRGSPLHF
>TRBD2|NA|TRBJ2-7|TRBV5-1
TGCGCCAGCAGCCCAGGAGCGGGACGGGACGAGCAGTACTTC
CASSPGAGRDEQYF
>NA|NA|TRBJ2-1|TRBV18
TGTGCCAGCTCACCCTTTCAGGGGAATGAGCAGTTCTTC
CASSPFQGNEQFF
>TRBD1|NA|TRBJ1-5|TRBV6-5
TGTGCCAGCAGTCACTACAGGGGGCTTGGCAATCAGCCCCAGCATTTT
CASSHYRGLGNQPQHF
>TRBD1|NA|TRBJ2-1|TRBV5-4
TGTGCCAGCAGCGGCCCCGGGACAGGGAATGAGCAGTTCTTC
CASSGPGTGNEQFF
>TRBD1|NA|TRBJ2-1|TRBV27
TGTGCCAGCAAAGCCGGGACAGATGCCAGTGAGCAGTTCTTC
CASKAGTDASEQFF
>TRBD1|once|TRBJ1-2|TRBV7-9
TGTGCCAGCAGCAAACCGGGACAGTCCGGACTTGTTGGCTACACCTTC
CASSKPGQSGLVGYTF
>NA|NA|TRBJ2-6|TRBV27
TGTGCCAGCAGTTTATTGGCTGGGGCCAACGTCCTGACTTTC
CASSLLAGANVLTF
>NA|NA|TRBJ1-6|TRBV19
TGTGCCAGTAGTAAGGGGGGCGCGAATTCACCCCTCCACTTT
CASSKGGANSPLHF
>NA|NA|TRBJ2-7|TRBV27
TGTGCCAGCAGTGTGACTTACCCCTACGAGCAGTACTTC
CASSVTYPYEQYF
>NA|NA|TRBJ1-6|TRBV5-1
TGCGCCAGCAGCGACCGGGGTTCACCCCTCCACTTT
CASSDRGSPLHF
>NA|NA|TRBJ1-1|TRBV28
TGTGCCAGCACCGTACAGAACACTGAAGCTTTCTTT
CASTVQNTEAFF
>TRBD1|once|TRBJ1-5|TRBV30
TGTGCCTGGAGTGTCCCGGGACAGGGTCAGCCCCAGCATTTT
CAWSVPGQGQPQHF
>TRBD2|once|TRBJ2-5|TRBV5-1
TGCGCCAGCAGCCCCTCCTGGACTAGCGGAGTGAGGGAGACCCAGTACTTC
CASSPSWTSGVRETQYF
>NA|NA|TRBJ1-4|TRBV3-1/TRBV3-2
TGTGCCAGCAGCCAAGATCATGGGCAGTCCTCTTTCGCTAATGAAAAACTGTTTTTT
CASSQDHGQSSFANEKLFF
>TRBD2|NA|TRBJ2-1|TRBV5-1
TGCGCCAGCTCTGGACTAGCGGGGAACAATGAGCAGTTCTTC
CASSGLAGNNEQFF
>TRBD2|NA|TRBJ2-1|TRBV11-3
TGTGCCAGCAGCTTACTAGCGGGAGGCCTCAATGAGCAGTTCTTC
CASSLLAGGLNEQFF
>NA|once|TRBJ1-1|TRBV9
TGTGCCAGCAGCGTTCTCGGGACGGGGAAGAACACTGAAGCTTTCTTT
CASSVLGTGKNTEAFF
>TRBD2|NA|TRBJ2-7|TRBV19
TGTGCCAGTAGTATGATCCCACTAGCGCTTAACGAGCAGTACTTC
CASSMIPLALNEQYF
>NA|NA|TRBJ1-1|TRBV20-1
TGCAGTGCTAGTACTGGGCAGCGGGGGACTGAAGCTTTCTTT
CSASTGQRGTEAFF
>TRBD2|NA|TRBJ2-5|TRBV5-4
TGTGCCAGCAGCTCACCGGGACTAGCGGTTAAAGAGACCCAGTACTTC
CASSSPGLAVKETQYF
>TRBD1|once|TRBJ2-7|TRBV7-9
TGTGCCAGCAGCTTAGAAGCAGGGGGCCCGTACGAGCAGTACTTC
CASSLEAGGPYEQYF
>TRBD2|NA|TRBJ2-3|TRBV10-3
TGTGCCATCAGTGAGTCGAAACCCGGGGAGGGTAAGCGGGAGGGCCGCTCCCTGGTGGATACGCAGTATTTT
CAISESKPGEGKREGRSLVDTQYF
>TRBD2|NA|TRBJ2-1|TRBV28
TGTGCCAGCAGTCCGCCGGGACTAGCGGGAGGGGGTGACAATGAGCAGTTCTTC
CASSPPGLAGGGDNEQFF
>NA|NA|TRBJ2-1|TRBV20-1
TGCAGTGCTAGGTATGGCAATGAGCAGTTCTTC
CSARYGNEQFF
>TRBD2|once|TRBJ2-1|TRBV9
TGTGCCAGCAGCCCTGTGACAGGCTCGACTAGCGGGGCCTCCTACAATGAGCAGTTCTTC
CASSPVTGSTSGASYNEQFF
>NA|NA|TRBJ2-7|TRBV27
TGTGCCAGCAGCCGAACCGGGCCAATACCCTACGAGCAGTACTTC
CASSRTGPIPYEQYF
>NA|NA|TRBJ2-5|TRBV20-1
TGCAGTGAAAGGCTAGGGGAGACCCAGTACTTC
CSERLGETQYF
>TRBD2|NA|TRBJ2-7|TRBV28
TGTGCCAGCAGTTCCCCGACTAGCGGAAATACCTACGAGCAGTACTTC
CASSSPTSGNTYEQYF
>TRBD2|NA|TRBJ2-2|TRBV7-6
TGTGCCAGCAGCTTACCTAGCGGGAGTAGTGCCGGGGAGCTGTTTTTT
CASSLPSGSSAGELFF
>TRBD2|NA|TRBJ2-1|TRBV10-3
TGTGCCATCAGTGAGTCGAATCTAGCGGGAGGGCCGAATGAGCAGTTCTTC
CAISESNLAGGPNEQFF
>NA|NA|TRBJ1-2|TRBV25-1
TGTGCCAGCAGTGAAATCGGGCTCATCACCTTC
CASSEIGLITF
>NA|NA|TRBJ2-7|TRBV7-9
TGTGCCAGCAGCCCGGCAGGGCCTCCCTACGAGCAGTACTTC
CASSPAGPPYEQYF